This is a list of T cell receptor beta chains from one sample in a study of HIV-infected children after antiretroviral therapy interruption. TCRdb processed the 3' RACE reads anew with MiXCR; each CDR3 protein has one entry. The sample contains more than 35,000 distinct CDR3 sequences, about 6.5% of which appear only once. Sequences were derived from CD45RA+ CD4+ T cells from PBMCs, pooled from several time points, sampled from a donor given antiretroviral therapy, either interrupted or continuous. Receptors originate from a pool of human donors with HIV. Each CDR3 is given with its conserved first and last residue. Each record gives: CDR3 protein, CDR3 DNA, D gene, clone size, J gene, V gene. D genes are given only for firm matches. Only some rows state a clone size, as once, few, many or a class for expanded clones.

cdr3_aa: CSVALQPNTEAFF
cdr3_nt: TGCAGCGTTGCCCTGCAGCCGAACACTGAAGCTTTCTTT
d_call: -
clone_size: many
j_call: TRBJ1-1
v_call: TRBV29-1

cdr3_aa: CASRQIPSTEAFF
cdr3_nt: TGTGCCAGCAGACAGATACCGTCCACTGAAGCTTTCTTT
d_call: -
clone_size: many
j_call: TRBJ1-1
v_call: TRBV12-3/TRBV12-4

cdr3_aa: CATSRVGGANIITEAFF
cdr3_nt: TGTGCCACCAGCAGAGTAGGCGGGGCGAATATCATCACTGAAGCTTTCTTT
d_call: -
clone_size: few
j_call: TRBJ1-1
v_call: TRBV15

cdr3_aa: CASSPRTGPPLMKNCFF
cdr3_nt: -
d_call: -
clone_size: -
j_call: TRBJ1-4
v_call: TRBV5-8

cdr3_aa: CSATSLTKNSYNEQFF
cdr3_nt: TGCAGCGCCACGTCCTTAACTAAAAACTCCTACAATGAGCAGTTCTTC
d_call: -
clone_size: many
j_call: TRBJ2-1
v_call: TRBV29-1

cdr3_aa: CASSSAPSGSFSEQYF
cdr3_nt: TGTGCCAGCAGTTCGGCCCCTAGCGGGAGTTTCTCCGAGCAGTACTTC
d_call: TRBD2
clone_size: many
j_call: TRBJ2-7
v_call: TRBV12-3/TRBV12-4

cdr3_aa: CASSQGTKYYGYTF
cdr3_nt: TGTGCCAGCAGCCAGGGGACGAAGTACTATGGCTACACCTTC
d_call: -
clone_size: -
j_call: TRBJ1-2
v_call: TRBV3-1

cdr3_aa: CASSLDMVGPQHF
cdr3_nt: TGTGCCAGCAGCTTAGATATGGTGGGACCCCAGCATTTT
d_call: -
clone_size: many
j_call: TRBJ1-5
v_call: TRBV11-2

cdr3_aa: CAISARLAGVGYEQYF
cdr3_nt: TGTGCCATCAGTGCTAGACTAGCGGGAGTTGGCTACGAGCAGTACTTC
d_call: TRBD2
clone_size: many
j_call: TRBJ2-7
v_call: TRBV10-3

cdr3_aa: CSARGDRAGRSPLHF
cdr3_nt: TGCAGTGCTAGAGGAGACAGGGCGGGTCGTTCACCCCTCCACTTT
d_call: TRBD1
clone_size: -
j_call: TRBJ1-6
v_call: TRBV20-1

cdr3_aa: CSVASLAGRLNEQFF
cdr3_nt: TGCAGCGTCGCCTCACTAGCGGGGAGATTAAATGAGCAGTTCTTC
d_call: TRBD2
clone_size: many
j_call: TRBJ2-1
v_call: TRBV29-1

cdr3_aa: CATSRDLFNRGETQYF
cdr3_nt: TGTGCCACCAGCAGAGATCTCTTCAACAGGGGGGAGACCCAGTACTTC
d_call: TRBD1
clone_size: many
j_call: TRBJ2-5
v_call: TRBV15

cdr3_aa: CASSLDGSGGEQYF
cdr3_nt: TGTGCCAGCAGCTTAGACGGGTCAGGGGGAGAGCAGTACTTC
d_call: TRBD1
clone_size: -
j_call: TRBJ2-7
v_call: TRBV7-8

cdr3_aa: CASRRGSTDTQYF
cdr3_nt: TGTGCCAGCCGGAGAGGGAGCACAGATACGCAGTATTTT
d_call: -
clone_size: many
j_call: TRBJ2-3
v_call: TRBV12-3/TRBV12-4

cdr3_aa: CANRWTGGNLARKRYNEQFF
cdr3_nt: TGTGCCAACAGATGGACAGGGGGCAATTTAGCCCGCAAACGATACAATGAGCAGTTCTTC
d_call: TRBD1
clone_size: -
j_call: TRBJ2-1
v_call: TRBV12-3/TRBV12-4

cdr3_aa: CASSTDNEQFF
cdr3_nt: TGCGCCAGCAGTACTGACAATGAGCAGTTCTTC
d_call: -
clone_size: -
j_call: TRBJ2-1
v_call: TRBV5-1

cdr3_aa: CASSPNVRSGGRTDTQYF
cdr3_nt: TGTGCCAGCAGTCCGAACGTAAGAAGCGGGGGCCGCACAGATACGCAGTATTTT
d_call: TRBD2
clone_size: many
j_call: TRBJ2-3
v_call: TRBV6-1

cdr3_aa: CSARELGGVSGTQYF
cdr3_nt: TGCAGTGCTAGAGAGTTGGGGGGAGTCTCGGGGACCCAGTACTTC
d_call: -
clone_size: many
j_call: TRBJ2-5
v_call: TRBV20-1

cdr3_aa: CASGEETSQNTLYF
cdr3_nt: TGTGCCAGCGGTGAAGAGACTAGTCAAAACACCTTGTACTTT
d_call: -
clone_size: many
j_call: TRBJ2-4
v_call: TRBV6-6

cdr3_aa: CASSQESSMNTEAFF
cdr3_nt: TGCGCCAGCAGCCAAGAGAGCAGTATGAACACTGAAGCTTTCTTT
d_call: -
clone_size: many
j_call: TRBJ1-1
v_call: TRBV4-3

cdr3_aa: CASSSASQGAKNEQFF
cdr3_nt: TGTGCCAGCAGCTCCGCCTCACAGGGGGCCAAGAATGAGCAGTTCTTC
d_call: TRBD1
clone_size: many
j_call: TRBJ2-1
v_call: TRBV11-2

cdr3_aa: CASSRLGGFSNQPQHF
cdr3_nt: TGTGCCAGCTCACGGCTAGGGGGATTTAGCAATCAGCCCCAGCATTTT
d_call: -
clone_size: many
j_call: TRBJ1-5
v_call: TRBV18

cdr3_aa: CASSQGTTDTQYF
cdr3_nt: TGTGCCAGCAGCCAAGGGACAACGGACACCCAGTACTTT
d_call: -
clone_size: many
j_call: TRBJ2-5
v_call: TRBV4-2

cdr3_aa: CASSLRGAYGYTF
cdr3_nt: TGTGCCAGCAGCTTGCGGGGAGCCTATGGCTACACCTTC
d_call: -
clone_size: many
j_call: TRBJ1-2
v_call: TRBV5-4

cdr3_aa: CASSYSGREQFF
cdr3_nt: TGTGCCAGCAGTTACTCTGGGAGAGAGCAGTTCTTC
d_call: -
clone_size: many
j_call: TRBJ2-1
v_call: TRBV6-5

cdr3_aa: CASSQELGWDEQFF
cdr3_nt: TGTGCCAGCAGCCAAGAACTAGGGTGGGATGAGCAGTTCTTC
d_call: -
clone_size: many
j_call: TRBJ2-1
v_call: TRBV14

cdr3_aa: CASSFGEGEQFF
cdr3_nt: TGTGCCAGCAGTTTCGGTGAGGGTGAGCAGTTCTTC
d_call: -
clone_size: -
j_call: TRBJ2-1
v_call: TRBV2

cdr3_aa: CASSLGPQPQHF
cdr3_nt: TGTGCCAGCAGCTTAGGGCCACAGCCCCAGCATTTT
d_call: -
clone_size: many
j_call: TRBJ1-5
v_call: TRBV5-6

cdr3_aa: CASSLTDRAAYYGYTF
cdr3_nt: TGTGCCAGTAGCCTCACGGACAGGGCGGCTTACTATGGCTACACCTTC
d_call: TRBD1
clone_size: many
j_call: TRBJ1-2
v_call: TRBV19

cdr3_aa: CASSLLGGGVTGELFF
cdr3_nt: TGTGCCAGCAGCCTCTTAGGGGGGGGAGTCACCGGGGAGCTGTTTTTT
d_call: -
clone_size: few
j_call: TRBJ2-2
v_call: TRBV5-6

cdr3_aa: CASSTFGQGNYEQYF
cdr3_nt: TGTGCCAGTAGTACCTTCGGACAGGGAAACTACGAGCAGTACTTC
d_call: TRBD1
clone_size: many
j_call: TRBJ2-7
v_call: TRBV19

cdr3_aa: CASREGTGLYNEQFF
cdr3_nt: TGTGCCAGCAGGGAGGGGACAGGGCTCTACAATGAGCAGTTCTTC
d_call: TRBD1
clone_size: many
j_call: TRBJ2-1
v_call: TRBV6-1

cdr3_aa: CASSVGTGGKLNTEAFF
cdr3_nt: TGTGCCAGCAGCGTAGGAACAGGGGGCAAACTGAACACTGAAGCTTTCTTT
d_call: TRBD1
clone_size: few
j_call: TRBJ1-1
v_call: TRBV9

cdr3_aa: CASSRHSGGSYYEQYF
cdr3_nt: TGTGCCAGCAGCCGACACAGCGGTGGGTCTTACTACGAGCAGTACTTC
d_call: -
clone_size: few
j_call: TRBJ2-7
v_call: TRBV14

cdr3_aa: CASSLPVLAGANEQFF
cdr3_nt: TGTGCCAGCAGCCTCCCGGTACTAGCGGGTGCGAATGAGCAGTTCTTC
d_call: TRBD2
clone_size: -
j_call: TRBJ2-1
v_call: TRBV14

cdr3_aa: CASNWDRVRSYEQYF
cdr3_nt: TGTGCCAGCAACTGGGACAGGGTTAGATCCTACGAGCAGTACTTC
d_call: TRBD1
clone_size: many
j_call: TRBJ2-7
v_call: TRBV6-1

cdr3_aa: CASRRLGGAETLYF
cdr3_nt: TGTGCCAGCAGAAGACTGGGGGGTGCAGAAACGCTGTATTTT
d_call: -
clone_size: many
j_call: TRBJ2-3
v_call: TRBV19

cdr3_aa: CASSWTSAKETQYF
cdr3_nt: TGTGCCAGCAGCTGGACTAGCGCAAAAGAGACCCAGTACTTC
d_call: TRBD2
clone_size: many
j_call: TRBJ2-5
v_call: TRBV7-9

cdr3_aa: CSVEGLASYNEQFF
cdr3_nt: TGCAGCGTTGAGGGACTAGCCTCCTACAATGAGCAGTTCTTC
d_call: TRBD2
clone_size: many
j_call: TRBJ2-1
v_call: TRBV29-1

cdr3_aa: CASSRTGRPTEAFF
cdr3_nt: TGTGCCAGCTCACGGACAGGACGTCCCACTGAAGCTTTCTTT
d_call: TRBD1
clone_size: many
j_call: TRBJ1-1
v_call: TRBV12-3/TRBV12-4

cdr3_aa: CASSLKTGVRVGYTF
cdr3_nt: TGTGCCAGCAGTTTAAAGACAGGGGTTCGCGTAGGCTACACCTTC
d_call: TRBD1
clone_size: many
j_call: TRBJ1-2
v_call: TRBV28

cdr3_aa: CASSLSGPGLQYF
cdr3_nt: TGTGCCAGCAGCTTAAGTGGGCCGGGACTGCAGTACTTC
d_call: -
clone_size: many
j_call: TRBJ2-4
v_call: TRBV11-2

cdr3_aa: CASSRESDSQETQYF
cdr3_nt: TGTGCCAGCAGCCGGGAGAGCGACAGCCAAGAGACCCAGTACTTC
d_call: -
clone_size: many
j_call: TRBJ2-5
v_call: TRBV4-2

cdr3_aa: CASSRGTSPGKEGEQYF
cdr3_nt: TGCGCCAGCAGCCGGGGGACTTCCCCCGGGAAAGAGGGAGAGCAGTACTTC
d_call: -
clone_size: -
j_call: TRBJ2-7
v_call: TRBV4-1